Below are 26 T cell receptor beta chains sequenced from a single sample in a study of blood T cell repertoires in COVID-19. Libraries were prepared by immunoSEQ multiplex PCR; TCRdb keeps only in-frame clonotypes and omits some of them. The sample consists of more than 250,000 clones, 86% of them appearing once. Sequencing used peripheral blood. These receptors all come from a woman aged 25 to 39 who had recovered from COVID-19.

This sequence joins TRBV7-2 and TRBJ2-4; no reliable D call. The CDR3 totals 12 residues. Germline V gene data show CDR1 as SGHTA and CDR2 as FQGNSA. The V end was cut by 5 bases, the J end by 4 bases, with 6 bases between. The CDR3 region is CASSPGKNIQYF. The CDR3 DNA reads TGTGCCAGCAGCCCCGGTAAAAACATTCAGTACTTC.

The chain has TRBV5-1 and TRBJ2-1, with 8 bases that match TRBD2. V lost 7 bases to trimming and J lost 10 bases; unmatched junction nucleotides: 13. There are 14 residues in the CDR3. From germline, CDR1 is SGHRS and CDR2 YFSETQ. The CDR3 loop is CASDFSGAGFEQFF. DNA for the CDR3: TGCGCCAGCGACTTTAGCGGGGCTGGTTTCGAGCAGTTCTTC. Full variable domain (rest looked up from reference TRBV5-1 and TRBJ2-1): KAGVTQTPRYLIKTRGQQVTLSCSPISGHRSVSWYQQTPGQGLQFLFEYFSETQRNKGNFPGRFSGRQFSNSRSEMNVSTLELGDSALYLCASDFSGAGFEQFFGPGTRLTVL.

The chain uses TRBV28 and TRBJ1-1; 10 nucleotides agree with TRBD1. There are 15 residues in the CDR3. Germline CDR1 reads MDHEN; CDR2 reads SYDVKM. V trimming: 5 bases; J trimming: 3 bases; junction bases outside the gene matches: 6. The CDR3 protein is CASSPRTGGDTEAFF. CDR3 DNA sequence: TGTGCCAGCAGTCCCCGGACAGGGGGAGACACTGAAGCTTTCTTT. Filled out from reference TRBV28 and TRBJ1-1, the complete variable domain reads DVKVTQSSRYLVKRTGEKVFLECVQDMDHENMFWYRQDPGLGLRLIYFSYDVKMKEKGDIPEGYSVSREKKERFSLILESASTNQTSMYLCASSPRTGGDTEAFFGQGTRLTVV.

The V and J genes are TRBV4-3 and TRBJ1-2; D not certain. Trimming pared 4 bases from V and 6 bases from J, leaving 21 bases between. This CDR3 comprises 16 residues. Germline-derived CDR1 and CDR2 are LGHNA and YSLEER. In nucleotides, the CDR3 is TGCGCCAGCAGCCCAACTTCCCAGTCGCCCGAGGATGGCTACACCTTC. This codes for CASSPTSQSPEDGYTF.

This chain's CDR3 is CASSRQGARGYTF. CDR3 DNA: TGTGCCAGCAGTCGACAGGGGGCGCGGGGCTACACCTTC. V gene TRBV12-3 or TRBV12-4 combines with J gene TRBJ1-2; 10 positions match TRBD1. Trimming at V came to 5 bases and at J to 8 bases, leaving 5 bases not matched to a gene. This CDR3 has 13 amino acids.

The chain links TRBV12-5 to TRBJ1-3; possible D gene TRBD1, 5 bases. Trimming left V 6 bases short and J 0 bases short, with 12 bases between. Germline-derived CDR1 and CDR2 are LGHNT and FRNRAP. This CDR3 contains 15 residues. The CDR3 bases are TGTGCTAGTGGGACAGATCATTTCTCTGGAAACACCATATATTTT. Amino acid sequence: CASGTDHFSGNTIYF.

V gene TRBV9 combines with J gene TRBJ2-3; a possible D gene is TRBD2 (5 bases). Per germline, CDR1 SGDLS and CDR2 YYNGEE. The CDR3 is 15 residues long. V dropped 0 bases and J dropped 1 base, with 9 bases sitting between them. The CDR3: CASSVVPRGTDTQYF. The CDR3 DNA reads TGTGCCAGCAGCGTAGTACCGCGGGGCACAGATACGCAGTATTTT. Variable domain in full (rest from reference TRBV9 and TRBJ2-3): DSGVTQTPKHLITATGQRVTLRCSPRSGDLSVYWYQQSLDQGLQFLIQYYNGEERAKGNILERFSAQQFPDLHSELNLSSLELGDSALYFCASSVVPRGTDTQYFGPGTRLTVL.

The rearrangement joins TRBV27 to TRBJ2-2, with 7 bases that match TRBD1. V lost 3 bases, J lost 5 bases, and 3 bases stayed unmatched. This CDR3 contains 14 residues. The germline V gene encodes CDR1 MNHEY and CDR2 SMNVEV (reference sequence). The DNA for the CDR3 is TGTGCCAGCAGTTTTGCACAGGGGACCGGGGAGCTGTTTTTT. Translation gives CASSFAQGTGELFF.

This clone was observed once. The CDR3 region is CASNPVGSGNTIYF. The DNA for the CDR3 is TGTGCCAGTAACCCCGTCGGCTCTGGAAACACCATATATTTT. V and J are TRBV19 and TRBJ1-3; no firm D call. V shed 7 bases and J shed 0 bases, with 10 bases lying between them. This CDR3 spans 14 amino acids. Per germline, CDR1 LNHDA and CDR2 SQIVND (reference sequence).

The chain is built from TRBV27 and TRBJ1-5, with D unclear. The CDR3 has 13 amino acids. The V and J ends lost 0 bases and 3 bases respectively, with 3 bases between them. Germline CDR1 reads MNHEY; CDR2 reads SMNVEV (reference sequence). CDR3 protein: CASSLSLNQPQHF. Written as DNA, the CDR3 is TGTGCCAGCAGTTTATCACTCAATCAGCCCCAGCATTTT.

CDR3 loop: CASSPGYYQPQHF. The CDR3 DNA reads TGTGCCAGCAGCCCAGGGTACTATCAGCCCCAGCATTTT. The V call is TRBV6-5, the J call TRBJ1-5, with D perhaps TRBD1 (5 bases). V was clipped by 6 bases and J by 5 bases, with 11 bases between them. The CDR3 spans 13 residues. From germline, CDR1 is MNHEY and CDR2 SVGAGI.

The J gene is TRBJ2-1, the V gene TRBV10-1; 11 bases agree with TRBD2. The CDR3 has 17 amino acids. Germline CDR1 WNHNN, CDR2 SYGVQD (reference sequence). V was pared by 5 bases and J by 5 bases, with 11 bases of the junction left unmatched. The CDR3 protein is CASSNWGTSGDHNEQFF. CDR3 nucleotides: TGCGCCAGCAGTAACTGGGGGACTAGCGGAGATCACAATGAGCAGTTCTTC.

Regarding this clone: Within the sample, other DNA sequences also encode this same CDR3. This chain links TRBV5-1 with TRBJ1-1; D is unresolved. The V gene's germline CDR1 is SGHRS and CDR2 YFSETQ. V dropped 0 bases and J dropped 3 bases, with 9 bases sitting between them. CDR3 length equals 14 residues. The CDR3 region has the DNA TGCGCCAGCAGCTTGGCGGGTGGTTACACTGAAGCTTTCTTT. This encodes CASSLAGGYTEAFF.

A note on this clone: The sample carries other DNA sequences with the same CDR3. CDR3 amino acids: CASSEPGNIYGYTF. The CDR3 DNA follows: TGTGCCAGCAGTGAACCAGGGAATATTTATGGCTACACCTTC. The genes are TRBV6-1 and TRBJ1-2, with D perhaps matching TRBD1 (5 bases). Germline lookup yields CDR1 MNHNS and CDR2 SASEGT. The length of the CDR3 is 14 residues. The V gene lost 2 bases and the J gene lost 5 bases, with 12 bases spanning the gap.

The J gene is TRBJ2-7, the V gene TRBV7-9; a weak D match, TRBD1 (6 bases). Germline CDR1 reads SEHNR; CDR2 reads FQNEAQ (reference sequence). This CDR3 is built from 15 residues. V gave up 3 bases and J gave up 3 bases, with 15 bases separating them. For the CDR3, the DNA is TGTGCCAGCAGCTTTGCAGGGGTGGTGGACTACGAGCAGTACTTC. Its translation is CASSFAGVVDYEQYF. The full variable domain, its missing parts supplied by reference TRBV7-9 and TRBJ2-7, is DTGVSQNPRHKITKRGQNVTFRCDPISEHNRLYWYRQTLGQGPEFLTYFQNEAQLEKSRLLSDRFSAERPKGSFSTLEIQRTEQGDSAMYLCASSFAGVVDYEQYFGPGTRLTVT.

J is TRBJ1-1 and V is TRBV3-1 (or the pseudogene TRBV3-2); D is perhaps TRBD1 (5 bases). V gave up 0 bases and J gave up 6 bases, with 11 bases separating them. CDR1 and CDR2 (germline): LGHDT, YNNKEL (reference sequence). This CDR3 contains 14 residues. The CDR3 is CASSQETGLSEAFF. CDR3 sequence (DNA): TGTGCCAGCAGCCAAGAAACAGGCTTGTCTGAAGCTTTCTTT.

For this clone: Additional DNA sequences in this sample encode the identical CDR3. V is TRBV19 and J is TRBJ2-7, with 10 positions matching TRBD1. Germline CDR1 and CDR2: LNHDA and SQIVND (reference sequence). CDR3 length equals 14 residues. V lost 5 bases and J lost 4; bases outside the gene matches: 5. CDR3 protein: CASSPGQGQYEQYF. The CDR3, as DNA: TGTGCCAGTAGTCCGGGACAGGGGCAGTACGAGCAGTACTTC.

The J gene is TRBJ1-5, the V gene TRBV3-1 (or the pseudogene TRBV3-2); TRBD1 matches at 7 bases. Trimming removed 0 bases from V and 6 bases from J; junction bases left unmatched: 8. Germline V lookup: CDR1 LGHDT, CDR2 YNNKEL (reference sequence). The CDR3 consists of 16 residues. In DNA form, the CDR3 reads TGTGCCAGCAGCCAAGATGACAGGGATGATTTTCAGCCCCAGCATTTT. It yields the protein CASSQDDRDDFQPQHF.

In this sample, this clone turned up a few times. The chain carries TRBV7-3 and TRBJ2-2, with TRBD2 matching 11 bases. With V trimmed by 2 bases and J by 1 base, 9 bases remained unmatched. The germline CDR1 and CDR2 sequences are SGHTA and FQGTGA. The CDR3 loop spans 19 amino acids. CDR3 in amino acids: CASSLGWTSGLVNTGELFF. The CDR3 region has the DNA TGTGCCAGCAGCTTAGGGTGGACTAGCGGGCTAGTGAACACCGGGGAGCTGTTTTTT.

The V call is TRBV7-8, the J call TRBJ1-1; D possibly corresponds to TRBD1 (6 bases). CDR1 SGHVS and CDR2 FQNEAQ come from the germline V gene. This CDR3 region has 15 residues. V lost 4 bases to trimming and J lost 10 bases, with 22 bases between them. CDR3 in DNA: TGTGCCAGCAGCTCTCTACTAGGACAGCCGGTCGGAGCTTTCTTT. This sequence encodes CASSSLLGQPVGAFF.

This sequence joins TRBV5-6 and TRBJ1-1; no firm D call. Per the germline V gene, CDR1 is SGHDT and CDR2 is YYEEEE. This CDR3 spans 13 amino acids. V was trimmed by 2 bases and J by 11 bases, leaving 16 bases between them. Here the CDR3 reads CASSFSPTGEAFF. The CDR3 coding sequence is TGTGCCAGCAGCTTCTCGCCCACTGGAGAGGCTTTCTTT.

This sequence joins TRBV3-1 (or the pseudogene TRBV3-2) and TRBJ2-3, with D possibly matching TRBD1 (5 bases). This CDR3 is built from 15 residues. Germline V gives CDR1 LGHDT, CDR2 YNNKEL (reference sequence). V lost 3 bases and J 2 bases, leaving 12 bases between the germline ends. As DNA, the CDR3 is TGTGCCAGCAGCCAGATAGACAGAGTCACAGATACGCAGTATTTT. Protein: CASSQIDRVTDTQYF.

The CDR3, as DNA: TGTGCCATCAGTGATCCCGTGAGGGCTGTTGGCTACACCTTC. Its protein product is CAISDPVRAVGYTF. The gene calls are TRBV10-3 and TRBJ1-2; D remains ambiguous. The CDR3 extends over 14 amino acids. Germline V gene sequence: CDR1 ENHRY, CDR2 SYGVKD. V lost 3 bases and J 7 bases, leaving 15 bases between the germline ends.

The chain employs TRBV7-9 and TRBJ2-7; 10 bases align to TRBD2. V shed 3 bases and J 6 bases; nucleotides not matched to a gene: 5. In germline, CDR1 is SEHNR, CDR2 FQNEAQ (reference sequence). The CDR3 loop spans 14 amino acids. For the CDR3, the DNA is TGTGCCAGCAGCTTCCTAGCGGGGGAGAGCGAGCAGTACTTC. Protein: CASSFLAGESEQYF. Complete variable domain (other parts from reference TRBV7-9 and TRBJ2-7): DTGVSQNPRHKITKRGQNVTFRCDPISEHNRLYWYRQTLGQGPEFLTYFQNEAQLEKSRLLSDRFSAERPKGSFSTLEIQRTEQGDSAMYLCASSFLAGESEQYFGPGTRLTVT.

The chain has TRBV27 and TRBJ1-5, with no clear D. The CDR3 contains 15 residues. Trimming cost V 1 base and J 2 bases, with 9 bases left between them. Germline assignment: CDR1 MNHEY and CDR2 SMNVEV (reference sequence). This chain's CDR3 is CASSLLGSRNQPQHF. Written as DNA, the CDR3 is TGTGCCAGCAGTTTATTAGGGAGCCGCAATCAGCCCCAGCATTTT.

The chain carries TRBV5-4 and TRBJ2-1; a possible D gene is TRBD1 (5 bases). This CDR3 spans 14 amino acids. V was shortened by 3 bases and J by 0 bases, with 7 bases between the two germline ends. The germline V gene has CDR1 SGHNT and CDR2 YYREEE (reference sequence). The DNA of the CDR3 is TGTGCCAGCAGCTCTACAGGCTCCTACAATGAGCAGTTCTTC. It codes for CASSSTGSYNEQFF.